The clone carrying this T cell receptor beta chain was counted many times. This entry comes from a study of T cells in Graves' hyperthyroidism and ophthalmopathy. Amplified TCR beta CDR3 regions derived from RNA transcripts. TCR CDR3 regions were first amplified by RT-PCR with HTBI primers. TCRdb ran MiXCR on the multiplex PCR reads and lists one entry per CDR3 protein. The sample contains 250,000 to 400,000 distinct CDR3 sequences, approximately 13% of which appear only once. The sequenced material came from blood. The clonotype was recovered from a woman between 35 and 50 years old with Graves' ophthalmopathy.

The CDR3 coding sequence is TGTGCCAGCAGTCGACAGGGTGTTTCCTACGAGCAGTACTTC. This gives the protein CASSRQGVSYEQYF. The chain is built from TRBV28 and TRBJ2-7; 7 bases are shared with TRBD1. The CDR3 has 14 residues. Germline trimming cut 5 bases from V and 1 base from J; bases unmatched to any gene: 5. The V gene's germline CDR1 is MDHEN and CDR2 SYDVKM.